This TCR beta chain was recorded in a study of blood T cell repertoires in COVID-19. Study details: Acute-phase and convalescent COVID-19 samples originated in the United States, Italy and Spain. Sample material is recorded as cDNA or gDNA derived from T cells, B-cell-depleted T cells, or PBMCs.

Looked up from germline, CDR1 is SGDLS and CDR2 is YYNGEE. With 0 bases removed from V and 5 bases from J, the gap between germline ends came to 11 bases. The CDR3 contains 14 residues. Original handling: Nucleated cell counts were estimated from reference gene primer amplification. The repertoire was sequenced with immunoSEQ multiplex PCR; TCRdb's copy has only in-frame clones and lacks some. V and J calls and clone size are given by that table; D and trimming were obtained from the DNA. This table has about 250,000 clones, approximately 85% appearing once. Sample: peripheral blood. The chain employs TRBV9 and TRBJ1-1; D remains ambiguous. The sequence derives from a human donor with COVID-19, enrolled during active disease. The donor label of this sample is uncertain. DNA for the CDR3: TGTGCCAGCAGCGTAGACGGGAGGAGGACTGAAGCTTTCTTT. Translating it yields CASSVDGRRTEAFF.